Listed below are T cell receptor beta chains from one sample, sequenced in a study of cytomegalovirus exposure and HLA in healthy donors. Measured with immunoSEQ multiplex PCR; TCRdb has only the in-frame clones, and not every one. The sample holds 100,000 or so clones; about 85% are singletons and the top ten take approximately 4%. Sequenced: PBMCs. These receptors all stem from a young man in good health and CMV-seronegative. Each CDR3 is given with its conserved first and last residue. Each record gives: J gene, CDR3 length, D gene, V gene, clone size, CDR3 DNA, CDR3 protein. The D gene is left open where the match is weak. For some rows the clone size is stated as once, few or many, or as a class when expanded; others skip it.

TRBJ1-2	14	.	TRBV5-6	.	TGTGCCAGCAGCTTGTCCGAGAGGAGCTATGGCTACACCTTC	CASSLSERSYGYTF
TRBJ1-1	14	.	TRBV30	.	TGTGCCTGGAGTCAGGGAGGGACGAGCACTGAAGCTTTCTTT	CAWSQGGTSTEAFF
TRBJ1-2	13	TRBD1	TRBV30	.	TGTGCCTGGGCAGGCGACAGGGTCGAACGCTACACCTTC	CAWAGDRVERYTF
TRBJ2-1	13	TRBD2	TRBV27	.	TGTGCCAGCACACTAGCGGGAGAGAATGAGCAGTTCTTC	CASTLAGENEQFF
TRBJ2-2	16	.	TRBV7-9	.	TGTGCCAGCAGCGGGTCGAGCGTCCTAATTTCCGGGGAGCTGTTTTTT	CASSGSSVLISGELFF
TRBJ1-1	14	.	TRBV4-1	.	TGCGCCAGCAGCCAAGTTGAGGGGAACACTGAAGCTTTCTTT	CASSQVEGNTEAFF
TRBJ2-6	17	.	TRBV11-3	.	TGTGCCAGCAGCTTAGACAGGGGTATTGGTGGGGCCAACGTCCTGACTTTC	CASSLDRGIGGANVLTF
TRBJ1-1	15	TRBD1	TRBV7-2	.	TGTGCCAGCAGCACCGCCGGGACAGGGAGGGGAAGCGCTTTCTTT	CASSTAGTGRGSAFF
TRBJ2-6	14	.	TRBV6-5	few	TGTGCCAGCAGTTACGCCCCCAGTGCCAACGTCCTGACTTTC	CASSYAPSANVLTF
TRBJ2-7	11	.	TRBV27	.	TGTGCCAGCAGTGGAGTCTACGAGCAGTACTTC	CASSGVYEQYF
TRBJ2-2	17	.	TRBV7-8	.	TGTGCCAGCAGCTTAGTGGTGTGGACTACCGCCACCGGGGAGCTGTTTTTT	CASSLVVWTTATGELFF
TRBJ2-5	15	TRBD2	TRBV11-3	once	TGTGCCAGCAGCTTGGGCGGGGGGCAGGAGGAGACCCAGTACTTC	CASSLGGGQEETQYF
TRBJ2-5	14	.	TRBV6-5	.	TGTGCCAGCAGTTATTCCGACAGGCCAGAGACCCAGTACTTC	CASSYSDRPETQYF
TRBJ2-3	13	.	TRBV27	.	TGTGCCAGCAGTTCAATAGACACAGATACGCAGTATTTT	CASSSIDTDTQYF
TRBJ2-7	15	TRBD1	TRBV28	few	TGTGCCAGCAGTTTGGGACAGGGACTAACCTACGAGCAGTACTTC	CASSLGQGLTYEQYF
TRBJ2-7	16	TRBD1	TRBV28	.	TGTGCCAGCAGTTCACACCAGACAGGGGGCGCCTACGAGCAGTACTTC	CASSSHQTGGAYEQYF
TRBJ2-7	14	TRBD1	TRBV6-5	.	TGTGCCAGCAGCCAGGGACAGGGGGCTTACGAGCAGTACTTC	CASSQGQGAYEQYF
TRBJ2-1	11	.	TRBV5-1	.	TGCGCCAGCGGGCTATCGGATGAGCAGTTCTTC	CASGLSDEQFF
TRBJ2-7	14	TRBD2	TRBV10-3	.	TGTGCCATCAGAGTAGCGGGGGGCCCCTACGAGCAGTACTTC	CAIRVAGGPYEQYF
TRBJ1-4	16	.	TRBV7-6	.	TGTGCCAGCAGCTTAGAACAGGGCTGGACTAATGAAAAACTGTTTTTT	CASSLEQGWTNEKLFF
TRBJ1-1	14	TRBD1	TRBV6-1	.	TGTGCCAGCAGTGCACAGGGGGGGGACACTGAAGCTTTCTTT	CASSAQGGDTEAFF
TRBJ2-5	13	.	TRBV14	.	TGTGCCAGCAGCCTCCGCGGCGGGGAGACCCAGTACTTC	CASSLRGGETQYF
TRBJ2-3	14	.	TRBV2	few	TGTGCCAGCGGATCCGGACAGAACACAGATACGCAGTATTTT	CASGSGQNTDTQYF
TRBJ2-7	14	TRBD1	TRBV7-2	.	TGTGCCAGCAGCTCCACCGGGACAGCCTACGAGCAGTACTTC	CASSSTGTAYEQYF
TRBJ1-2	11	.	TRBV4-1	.	TGCGCCAGATCTGAGAACTATGGCTACACCTTC	CARSENYGYTF
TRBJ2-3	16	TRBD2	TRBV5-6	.	TGTGCCAGCAGCTTGGATCGGGGGGGGTACACAGATACGCAGTATTTT	CASSLDRGGYTDTQYF
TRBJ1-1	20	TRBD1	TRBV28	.	TGTGCCAGCAGTTTACCCCGAAATTCAGACAGGGGGGGAAGGAACACTGAAGCTTTCTTT	CASSLPRNSDRGGRNTEAFF
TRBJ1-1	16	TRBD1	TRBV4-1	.	TGCGCCAGCAGCCAAGGTTTGGCCAGGGGGCTCACTGAAGCTTTCTTT	CASSQGLARGLTEAFF
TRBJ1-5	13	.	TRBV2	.	TGTGCCAGCAGTGGAGGGCTCAGTGGGCCCCAGCATTTT	CASSGGLSGPQHF
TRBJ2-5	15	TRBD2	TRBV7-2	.	TGTGCCAGCAGCTTACTAGCGGGAAACCAAGAGACCCAGTACTTC	CASSLLAGNQETQYF
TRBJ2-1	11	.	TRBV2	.	TGTGCCAGCAGACAGGGTCATGAGCAGTTCTTC	CASRQGHEQFF
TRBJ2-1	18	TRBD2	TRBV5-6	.	TGTGCCAGCAGCTTGGGGCAGGGAGGCGGGAGAAAGTCTCGGGAGCAGTTCTTC	CASSLGQGGGRKSREQFF
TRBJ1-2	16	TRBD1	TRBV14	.	TGTGCCAGCAGCCAAGATAGGACAGGGGGGAACTATGGCTACACCTTC	CASSQDRTGGNYGYTF
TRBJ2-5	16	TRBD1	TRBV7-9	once	TGTGCCAGCAGCTTAGAAGGGGGCGAATTGCGAGAGACCCAGTACTTC	CASSLEGGELRETQYF
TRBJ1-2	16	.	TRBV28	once	TGTGCCAGCTCTAACCCAAGGGGGGGGGTCTTGTGGGGCTACACCTTC	CASSNPRGGVLWGYTF
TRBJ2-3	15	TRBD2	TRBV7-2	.	TGTGCCAGCAGCCAACTTTCGGGACTAGCAGATACGCAGTATTTT	CASSQLSGLADTQYF
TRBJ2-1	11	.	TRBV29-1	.	TGCAGCGTTACAGAATACAATGAGCAGTTCTTC	CSVTEYNEQFF
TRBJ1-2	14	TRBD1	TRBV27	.	TGTGCCAGCAGTTTCGGACAGGGGAACTATGGCTACACCTTC	CASSFGQGNYGYTF
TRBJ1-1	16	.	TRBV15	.	TGTGCCACCAGCAGATACGGACTAAGGGAGGTCACTGAAGCTTTCTTT	CATSRYGLREVTEAFF
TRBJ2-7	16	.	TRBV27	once	TGTGCCAGCAGTTTAATGGGGCCAGGGTTACCCTACGAGCAGTACTTC	CASSLMGPGLPYEQYF
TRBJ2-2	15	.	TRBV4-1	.	TGCGCCAGCAGCCAAGTAACAGTGAACACCGGGGAGCTGTTTTTT	CASSQVTVNTGELFF
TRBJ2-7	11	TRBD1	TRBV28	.	TGTGCCATCCAGGGGGTAAGGGAGCAGTACTTC	CAIQGVREQYF
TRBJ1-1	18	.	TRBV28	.	TGTGCCAGCAGTTTATTAAAGATGACCCCTCCAGGGAACACTGAAGCTTTCTTT	CASSLLKMTPPGNTEAFF
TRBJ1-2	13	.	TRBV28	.	TGTGCCAGCAGTTTAGGTGATCGGGGTGGCTACACCTTC	CASSLGDRGGYTF
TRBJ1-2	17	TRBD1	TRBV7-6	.	TGTGCCAGCAGCTTAGCAACCGGGACAGGGGGCAACTATGGCTACACCTTC	CASSLATGTGGNYGYTF
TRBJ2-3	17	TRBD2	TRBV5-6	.	TGTGCCAGCAGCCCTAGGGGACTAGCGGGGAACACAGATACGCAGTATTTT	CASSPRGLAGNTDTQYF
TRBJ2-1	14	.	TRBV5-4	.	TGTGCCAGCAGCTCGGACAGAGGTTACAATGAGCAGTTCTTC	CASSSDRGYNEQFF
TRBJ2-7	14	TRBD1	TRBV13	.	TGTGCCAGCAGCTCGGGACAGGGCCACTACGAGCAGTACTTC	CASSSGQGHYEQYF
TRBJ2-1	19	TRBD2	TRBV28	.	TGTGCCAGCAGTTTATCCCTCCCCTATAGCGGGAGGGCATACAATGAGCAGTTCTTC	CASSLSLPYSGRAYNEQFF
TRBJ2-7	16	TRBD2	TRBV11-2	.	TGTGCCAGCAGCTCTACCGGGACTAGCGGGTTGTACGAGCAGTACTTC	CASSSTGTSGLYEQYF
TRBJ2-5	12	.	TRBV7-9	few	TGTGCCAGCAGCTTAATAATGGAGACCCAGTACTTC	CASSLIMETQYF
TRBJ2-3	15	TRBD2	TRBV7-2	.	TGTGCCAGCAGCTTATGGGCTAGCGGGAGTGATACGCAGTATTTT	CASSLWASGSDTQYF